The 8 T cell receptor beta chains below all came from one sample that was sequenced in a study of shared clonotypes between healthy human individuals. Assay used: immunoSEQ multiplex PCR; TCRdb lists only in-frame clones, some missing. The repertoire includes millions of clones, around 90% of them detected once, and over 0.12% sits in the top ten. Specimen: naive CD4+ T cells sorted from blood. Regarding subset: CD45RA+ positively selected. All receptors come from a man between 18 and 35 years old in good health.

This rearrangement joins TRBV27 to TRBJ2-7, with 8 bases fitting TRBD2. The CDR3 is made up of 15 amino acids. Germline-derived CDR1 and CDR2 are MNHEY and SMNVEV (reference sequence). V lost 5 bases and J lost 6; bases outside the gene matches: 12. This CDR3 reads CASSPLGGGGFEQYF. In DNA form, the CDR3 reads TGTGCCAGCAGTCCCCTCGGGGGGGGTGGGTTCGAGCAGTACTTC.

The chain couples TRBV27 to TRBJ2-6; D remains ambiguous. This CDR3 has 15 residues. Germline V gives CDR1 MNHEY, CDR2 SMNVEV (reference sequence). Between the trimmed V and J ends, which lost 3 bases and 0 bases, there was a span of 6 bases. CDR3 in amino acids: CASSFRVSGANVLTF. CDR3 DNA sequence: TGTGCCAGCAGTTTTAGGGTCTCTGGGGCCAACGTCCTGACTTTC.

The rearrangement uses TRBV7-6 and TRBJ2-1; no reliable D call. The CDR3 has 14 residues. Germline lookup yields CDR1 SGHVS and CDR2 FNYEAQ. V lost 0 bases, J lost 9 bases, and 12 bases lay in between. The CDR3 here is CASSLASSGGEQFF. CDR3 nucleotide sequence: TGTGCCAGCAGCTTAGCTTCTTCGGGCGGTGAGCAGTTCTTC.

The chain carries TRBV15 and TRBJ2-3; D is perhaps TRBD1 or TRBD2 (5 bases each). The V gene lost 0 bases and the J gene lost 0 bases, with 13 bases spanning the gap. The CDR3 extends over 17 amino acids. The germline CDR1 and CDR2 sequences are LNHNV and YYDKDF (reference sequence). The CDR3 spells CATSRDGGHSSTDTQYF. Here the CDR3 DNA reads TGTGCCACCAGCAGAGATGGAGGACACTCTAGCACAGATACGCAGTATTTT.

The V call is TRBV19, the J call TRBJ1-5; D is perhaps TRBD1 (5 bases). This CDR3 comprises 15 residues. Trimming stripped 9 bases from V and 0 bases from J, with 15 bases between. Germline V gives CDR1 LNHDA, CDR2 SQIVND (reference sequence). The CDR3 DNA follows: TGTGCCAGCGAGACAGTGGCTAATAGCAATCAGCCCCAGCATTTT. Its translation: CASETVANSNQPQHF.

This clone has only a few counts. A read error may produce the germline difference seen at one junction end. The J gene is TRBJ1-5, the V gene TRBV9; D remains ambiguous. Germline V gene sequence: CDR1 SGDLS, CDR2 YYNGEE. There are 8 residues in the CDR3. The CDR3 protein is CASSVQDF. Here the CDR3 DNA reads TGTGCCAGCAGCGTACAAGATTTT. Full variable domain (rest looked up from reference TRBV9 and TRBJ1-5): DSGVTQTPKHLITATGQRVTLRCSPRSGDLSVYWYQQSLDQGLQFLIQYYNGEERAKGNILERFSAQQFPDLHSELNLSSLELGDSALYFCASSVQDFGDGTRLSIL.

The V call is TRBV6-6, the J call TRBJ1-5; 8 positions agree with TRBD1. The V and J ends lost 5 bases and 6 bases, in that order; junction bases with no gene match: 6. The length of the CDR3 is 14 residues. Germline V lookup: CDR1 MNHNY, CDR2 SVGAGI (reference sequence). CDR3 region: CASSLTTGAQPQHF. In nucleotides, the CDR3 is TGTGCCAGCAGTCTAACGACAGGGGCTCAGCCCCAGCATTTT.

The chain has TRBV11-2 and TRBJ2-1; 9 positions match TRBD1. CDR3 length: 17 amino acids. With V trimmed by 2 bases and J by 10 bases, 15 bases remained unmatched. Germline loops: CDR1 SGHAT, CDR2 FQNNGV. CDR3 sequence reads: CASSLLSRTGGLPEQFF. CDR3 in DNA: TGTGCCAGCAGCTTATTATCACGTACAGGGGGCCTCCCCGAGCAGTTCTTC.